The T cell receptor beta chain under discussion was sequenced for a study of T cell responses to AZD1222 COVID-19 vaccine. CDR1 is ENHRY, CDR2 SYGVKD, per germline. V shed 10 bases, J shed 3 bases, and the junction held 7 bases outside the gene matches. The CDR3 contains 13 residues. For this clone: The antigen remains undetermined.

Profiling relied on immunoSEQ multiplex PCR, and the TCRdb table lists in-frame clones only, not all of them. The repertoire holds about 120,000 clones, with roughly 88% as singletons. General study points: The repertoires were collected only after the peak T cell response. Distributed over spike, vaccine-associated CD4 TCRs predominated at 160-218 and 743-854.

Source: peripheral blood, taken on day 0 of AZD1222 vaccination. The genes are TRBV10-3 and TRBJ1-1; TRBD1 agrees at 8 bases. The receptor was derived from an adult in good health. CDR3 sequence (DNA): TGTGCCACAAAACAGGGGGGGGACACTGAAGCTTTCTTT. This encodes CATKQGGDTEAFF.